These 7 T cell receptor beta chains came from one sample sequenced in a study of cytomegalovirus exposure and HLA in healthy donors. The PCR employed 60 Vbeta primers together with 13 Jbeta primers. Only in-frame clones appear in the TCRdb table, and some are missing; sequencing was by immunoSEQ multiplex PCR. The sample includes more than 95,000 clones, roughly three fifths of them seen just once. Sequencing was performed on PBMCs. These receptor sequences come from a man aged 60 to 75 in good health and CMV-seronegative.

The chain uses TRBV5-1 and TRBJ1-6; no reliable D call. From germline, CDR1 is SGHRS and CDR2 YFSETQ. The CDR3 runs 15 residues. V lost 0 bases and J lost 7, with 11 bases in between. This chain's CDR3 is CASSLADGQNSPLHF. The CDR3 region has the DNA TGCGCCAGCAGCTTGGCAGATGGGCAAAATTCACCCCTCCACTTT.

The chain recombines TRBV5-6 with TRBJ2-7; 10 nucleotides line up with TRBD1. V shed 4 bases, J shed 2 bases, and the junction held 3 bases outside the gene matches. Germline CDR1 reads SGHDT; CDR2 reads YYEEEE. This CDR3 is 14 amino acids long. Written as DNA, the CDR3 is TGTGCCAGCAGCCGGGACAGGGGCGCCTACGAGCAGTACTTC. Its protein product is CASSRDRGAYEQYF.

The chain recombines TRBV19 with TRBJ1-4, with D unresolved. The CDR3 is 14 amino acids. Looked up from germline, CDR1 is LNHDA and CDR2 is SQIVND (reference sequence). Trimming cost V 6 bases and J 4 bases, with 12 bases left between them. CDR3 DNA sequence: TGTGCCAGTAGCCTACAGAGCTTTAATGAAAAACTGTTTTTT. This gives the protein CASSLQSFNEKLFF.

The rearrangement links TRBV11-1 to TRBJ2-7; a possible D gene is TRBD2 (5 bases). The V end was cut by 1 base, the J end by 2 bases, with 21 bases between. This CDR3 is 18 amino acids long. The germline V gene has CDR1 SGHAT and CDR2 FQDESV (reference sequence). CDR3 amino acids: CASSLVVYRRDRAYEQYF. The CDR3 region has the DNA TGTGCCAGCAGCTTAGTAGTTTATCGACGGGATAGGGCCTACGAGCAGTACTTC.

This clone was counted a few times. The chain has TRBV15 and TRBJ1-4; D is ambiguous. Germline CDR1 is LNHNV and CDR2 is YYDKDF (reference sequence). V was clipped by 1 base and J by 0 bases, with 9 bases between them. CDR3 length: 16 amino acids. The CDR3 coding sequence is TGTGCCACCAGCAGAGGGACTTTTGCAACTAATGAAAAACTGTTTTTT. Amino acids: CATSRGTFATNEKLFF.

This rearrangement joins TRBV28 to TRBJ2-5; 7 bases are a match to TRBD1. Germline V lookup: CDR1 MDHEN, CDR2 SYDVKM. This CDR3 is 15 amino acids long. The ends lost 4 bases at V and 2 bases at J; junction bases unmatched: 7. The CDR3 reads CASSSSGTAQETQYF. The CDR3 region has the DNA TGTGCCAGCAGTTCGTCCGGGACAGCACAAGAGACCCAGTACTTC.

This chain's CDR3 is CASTLSNVYNEQFF. CDR3 sequence (DNA): TGTGCCAGCACCCTAAGTAATGTCTACAATGAGCAGTTCTTC. The rearrangement uses TRBV6-6 and TRBJ2-1; the D is unclear. CDR1 and CDR2 (germline): MNHNY, SVGAGI (reference sequence). The CDR3 totals 14 residues. Trimming pared 7 bases from V and 3 bases from J, leaving 13 bases between.